Shown below are 27 T cell receptor beta chains from a single sample sequenced in a study of blood T cell repertoires in COVID-19. Only in-frame clones appear in the TCRdb table, and some are missing; sequencing was by immunoSEQ multiplex PCR. In the table there are about 470,000 clones, about 90% of which are singletons. Source material: PBMCs or T cells enriched from blood (not recorded which). Receptors were obtained from a woman younger than 35 who had recovered from COVID-19.

The chain uses TRBV4-1 and TRBJ1-1; possible D gene TRBD1, 5 bases. The V gene's germline CDR1 is MGHRA and CDR2 YSYEKL. The CDR3 spans 17 residues. The ends were cut back, 0 bases at V and 1 base at J, with 15 bases in the middle. The CDR3 spells CASSQEPPSQENTEAFF. The CDR3 DNA is TGCGCCAGCAGCCAAGAACCCCCTTCACAGGAGAACACTGAAGCTTTCTTT.

The J gene is TRBJ2-7, the V gene TRBV2; 8 nucleotides line up with TRBD2. Per the germline V gene, CDR1 is SNHLY and CDR2 is FYNNEI. The CDR3 is made up of 17 amino acids. J gave up 2 bases and V 3 bases, and 12 bases lay outside the gene matches. The CDR3 protein is CASSEGLLAAGPYEQYF. In DNA, the CDR3 is TGTGCCAGCAGTGAGGGACTACTAGCGGCTGGGCCCTACGAGCAGTACTTC.

In this sample, this clone turned up once. Here the CDR3 reads CASSFGPGGSYNEQFF. CDR3 bases: TGCGCCAGCAGCTTTGGGCCCGGGGGGTCCTACAATGAGCAGTTCTTC. The chain employs TRBV5-1 and TRBJ2-1; 7 bases are shared with TRBD2. The V and J ends lost 2 bases and 1 base, in that order; junction bases with no gene match: 6. In germline, CDR1 is SGHRS, CDR2 YFSETQ. There are 16 residues in the CDR3.

The chain recombines TRBV29-1 with TRBJ2-5, with 10 bases lining up with TRBD1. Trimming at V came to 1 base and at J to 3 bases, leaving 8 bases not matched to a gene. CDR3 size: 16 residues. The germline V gene has CDR1 SQVTM and CDR2 ANQGSEA. CDR3: CSVEGGGTGVEETQYF. The CDR3 DNA reads as TGCAGCGTTGAAGGCGGCGGGACAGGGGTGGAAGAGACCCAGTACTTC. Supplemented by reference TRBV29-1 and TRBJ2-5, the full variable domain reads SAVISQKPSRDICQRGTSLTIQCQVDSQVTMMFWYRQQPGQSLTLIATANQGSEATYESGFVIDKFPISRPNLTFSTLTVSNMSPEDSSIYLCSVEGGGTGVEETQYFGPGTRLLVL.

V and J are TRBV19 and TRBJ2-7; weak D call: TRBD1 (5 bases). V was trimmed by 0 bases and J by 0 bases, leaving 9 bases between them. The CDR3 has 15 amino acids. Per germline, CDR1 LNHDA and CDR2 SQIVND (reference sequence). The CDR3 sequence is CASSIDQGASYEQYF. The CDR3 DNA is TGTGCCAGTAGTATAGATCAGGGTGCCTCCTACGAGCAGTACTTC.

V and J are TRBV12-5 and TRBJ1-4; 9 bases fit TRBD1. This CDR3 is built from 17 residues. V lost 0 bases, J lost 7 bases, and 9 bases stayed unmatched. CDR1 is LGHNT and CDR2 is FRNRAP in the germline V gene. This CDR3 is CASGLVDSGTGPEKLFF. In nucleotides, the CDR3 is TGTGCTAGTGGTTTGGTTGACTCTGGGACAGGGCCTGAAAAACTGTTTTTT.

The V gene is TRBV28, the J gene TRBJ1-1; TRBD1 might be the D (5 bases). The CDR3 spans 16 residues. Trimming left V 3 bases short and J 1 base short, with 15 bases between. Germline CDR1 MDHEN, CDR2 SYDVKM. CDR3 DNA sequence: TGTGCCAGCAGTTTCCCCACAAGGGGAGGGAACACTGAAGCTTTCTTT. The encoded protein is CASSFPTRGGNTEAFF.

The chain combines TRBV30 with TRBJ2-7; D call uncertain. V lost 7 bases to trimming and J lost 3 bases, with 13 bases between them. The CDR3 sequence is 12 residues long. Germline CDR1 is GTSNPN and CDR2 is SVGIG (reference sequence). The DNA for the CDR3 is TGTGCCTTAACCCTCGGCGGCTACGAGCAGTACTTC. This gives the protein CALTLGGYEQYF.

The rearrangement links TRBV7-9 to TRBJ2-7, with 8 bases identical to TRBD1. Germline loops: CDR1 SEHNR, CDR2 FQNEAQ (reference sequence). Trimming removed 10 bases from V and 7 bases from J; junction bases left unmatched: 18. This CDR3 spans 15 amino acids. The CDR3 sequence: CAILRVDRGKGEQYF. The CDR3 DNA reads TGTGCCATCCTCAGGGTAGACAGGGGAAAAGGGGAGCAGTACTTC.

This chain uses TRBV10-2 with TRBJ2-7; TRBD2 matches 7 bases. The V and J ends lost 5 bases and 5 bases, in that order; junction bases with no gene match: 9. Germline lookup yields CDR1 WSHSY and CDR2 SAAADI. The length of the CDR3 is 14 residues. The CDR3 spells CASSLLRGGNEQYF. In DNA form, the CDR3 reads TGCGCCAGCAGTTTGTTAAGGGGAGGGAACGAGCAGTACTTC.

V and J are TRBV6-5 and TRBJ2-7; 8 bases fit TRBD2. With V trimmed by 10 bases and J by 4 bases, 6 bases remained unmatched. The CDR3 consists of 12 residues. Germline V lookup: CDR1 MNHEY, CDR2 SVGAGI. CDR3 nucleotides: TGTGCCACCTTCGGGAGGGTTTACGAGCAGTACTTC. Protein product: CATFGRVYEQYF.

V gene TRBV19 combines with J gene TRBJ1-1; 9 bases match TRBD1. Trimming took 7 bases from V and 1 from J; bases not matched to a gene: 7. Germline CDR1 reads LNHDA; CDR2 reads SQIVND (reference sequence). This CDR3 region has 15 residues. The CDR3 DNA is TGTGCCAGTACCTCGGGGACAGGGTGGAACACTGAAGCTTTCTTT. It yields the protein CASTSGTGWNTEAFF.

The CDR3 sequence is CASRNPQGTSEHTGELFF. The DNA of the CDR3 is TGTGCCAGCCGAAACCCTCAGGGGACTAGCGAACACACCGGGGAGCTGTTTTTT. This chain uses TRBV18 with TRBJ2-2; 10 nucleotides match TRBD2. The CDR3 runs to 18 residues. Germline CDR1 and CDR2: KGHSH and LQKENI. The V and J ends lost 8 bases and 3 bases, in that order; junction bases with no gene match: 15.

CDR3 sequence reads: CASTGGLRETQYF. CDR3 nucleotide sequence: TGTGCCAGCACTGGGGGGTTGCGGGAGACCCAGTACTTC. The chain uses TRBV25-1 and TRBJ2-5, with D perhaps TRBD2 (6 bases). Germline V gene lookup returns CDR1 MGHDK and CDR2 SYGVNS. V gave up 7 bases and J gave up 5 bases, with 14 bases separating them. The CDR3 sequence is 13 residues long.

This chain uses TRBV2 with TRBJ1-1; the D gene is possibly TRBD1 (5 bases). CDR3 length: 14 amino acids. From germline, CDR1 is SNHLY and CDR2 FYNNEI. V dropped 6 bases and J dropped 1 base, with 12 bases sitting between them. The CDR3 sequence is CASRGGTENTEAFF. The CDR3 DNA reads TGTGCCAGCAGGGGGGGGACGGAGAACACTGAAGCTTTCTTT.

This chain uses TRBV20-1 with TRBJ2-5; unclear D gene. The length of the CDR3 is 11 residues. V dropped 1 base and J dropped 6 bases, with 6 bases sitting between them. The germline gives CDR1 DFQATT, CDR2 SNEGSKA (reference sequence). As DNA, the CDR3 is TGCAGTGCTAGAGGTCCCAAGACCCAGTACTTC. Translating it yields CSARGPKTQYF.

The rearrangement joins TRBV9 to TRBJ1-4; TRBD1 matches at 8 bases. The CDR3 loop spans 14 amino acids. Trimming removed 3 bases from V and 7 bases from J; junction bases left unmatched: 5. Looked up from germline, CDR1 is SGDLS and CDR2 is YYNGEE. The CDR3 spells CASSGTGWGEKLFF. CDR3 bases: TGTGCCAGCAGCGGGACAGGGTGGGGTGAAAAACTGTTTTTT.

This chain connects TRBV18 to TRBJ1-1; tentative D call: TRBD1 (5 bases). This CDR3 comprises 16 residues. Trimming left V 3 bases short and J 3 bases short, with 17 bases between. Germline loops: CDR1 KGHSH, CDR2 LQKENI. The CDR3 loop is CASSPRPGGLDTEAFF. CDR3 nucleotides: TGTGCCAGCTCACCCCGGCCTGGGGGACTCGACACTGAAGCTTTCTTT.

This chain connects TRBV18 to TRBJ2-1, with a weak D call TRBD2 (5 bases). Trimming removed 2 bases from V and 0 bases from J, with 11 bases in between. CDR1 is KGHSH and CDR2 is LQKENI in the germline V gene. The CDR3 covers 16 residues. CDR3 DNA sequence: TGTGCCAGCTCACCAATGGCGGGTAGCTCCTACAATGAGCAGTTCTTC. As protein: CASSPMAGSSYNEQFF.

The chain uses TRBV5-1 and TRBJ2-2; 11 bases are shared with TRBD2. Per the germline V gene, CDR1 is SGHRS and CDR2 is YFSETQ. V shed 5 bases and J 3 bases; nucleotides not matched to a gene: 6. The CDR3 spans 16 residues. The CDR3 nucleotides are TGCGCCAGCAGGACTAGCGGGGAAGCCCACACCGGGGAGCTGTTTTTT. Protein sequence: CASRTSGEAHTGELFF.

The chain couples TRBV5-6 to TRBJ1-1, with 10 bases that match TRBD1. Germline-derived CDR1 and CDR2 are SGHDT and YYEEEE. With 4 bases clipped from V and 10 bases from J, the junction kept 13 bases outside the gene matches. CDR3 size: 15 residues. The CDR3 DNA reads as TGTGCCAGCAGCATGAGGGGGACAGGGGTTCGGGTAGCTTTCTTT. The encoded protein is CASSMRGTGVRVAFF. The full variable domain, its missing parts supplied by reference TRBV5-6 and TRBJ1-1, is DAGVTQSPTHLIKTRGQQVTLRCSPKSGHDTVSWYQQALGQGPQFIFQYYEEEERQRGNFPDRFSGHQFPNYSSELNVNALLLGDSALYLCASSMRGTGVRVAFFGQGTRLTVV.

The V call is TRBV6-2 or TRBV6-3, the J call TRBJ1-5, with D unclear. V was clipped by 6 bases and J by 7 bases, with 16 bases between them. Per germline, CDR1 MNHEY and CDR2 SVGEGT. The CDR3 loop spans 14 amino acids. The CDR3 DNA reads as TGTGCCAGCAGCCCCAGACTCCCGGGGCAGCCCCAGCATTTT. It codes for CASSPRLPGQPQHF.

V and J are TRBV5-1 and TRBJ1-2; a possible D gene is TRBD1 (6 bases). This CDR3 is 15 amino acids long. V gave up 5 bases and J gave up 2 bases, with 16 bases separating them. CDR1 is SGHRS, CDR2 YFSETQ, per germline. In DNA form, the CDR3 reads TGCGCCAGCAGTAAGGCGGCAGGGGAGAACTATGGCTACACCTTC. This gives the protein CASSKAAGENYGYTF.

In regard to this clone: The same CDR3 can be traced to other DNA sequences in this sample. The V call is TRBV5-6, the J call TRBJ2-5, with 8 bases aligning to TRBD1. The CDR3 loop spans 13 amino acids. Germline V CDR1 and CDR2: SGHDT, YYEEEE. With 1 base clipped from V and 5 bases from J, the junction kept 1 base outside the gene matches. The CDR3 loop is CASSLTGGETQYF. CDR3 sequence (DNA): TGTGCCAGCAGCTTGACAGGGGGGGAGACCCAGTACTTC.

The V gene is TRBV19, the J gene TRBJ1-5; 7 positions agree with TRBD1. In germline, CDR1 is LNHDA, CDR2 SQIVND (reference sequence). V lost 8 bases to trimming and J lost 3 bases; unmatched junction nucleotides: 7. The CDR3 length is 14 residues. The CDR3 reads CASSTGSDNQPQHF. The CDR3 nucleotides are TGTGCCAGTTCGACAGGGAGTGACAATCAGCCCCAGCATTTT.

The genes are TRBV7-9 and TRBJ2-7; tentatively, D is TRBD1 (6 bases). V lost 5 bases and J 0 bases, leaving 14 bases between the germline ends. CDR1 is SEHNR and CDR2 is FQNEAQ in the germline V gene (reference sequence). This CDR3 has 15 amino acids. CDR3 region: CASSLRTDSSYEQYF. CDR3 in DNA: TGTGCCAGCAGCCTTAGGACGGACAGCTCCTACGAGCAGTACTTC.

V gene TRBV3-1 (or the pseudogene TRBV3-2) combines with J gene TRBJ1-6, with D perhaps TRBD1 (5 bases). This CDR3 has 15 residues. V gave up 3 bases and J gave up 3 bases, with 9 bases separating them. Germline V gene lookup returns CDR1 LGHDT and CDR2 YNNKEL (reference sequence). This CDR3 is CASSHYDSYNSPLHF. CDR3 DNA: TGTGCCAGCAGCCATTACGACAGCTATAATTCACCCCTCCACTTT.